A selection of T cell receptor beta chains follows, all from one sample in a study of blood T cell repertoires in COVID-19. Method: immunoSEQ multiplex PCR; TCRdb's copy keeps in-frame clones and lacks some. The sample carries about 120,000 clones, approximately 89% recorded once. Sequenced: peripheral blood. The receptors derive from a man aged 45-65 years with acute or convalescent COVID-19. CDR3s include the opening cysteine and the closing phenylalanine or tryptophan. D genes are given only for firm matches. Expanded clones get a size class; other rows say once, few or many, or leave the size out.

V gene: TRBV28
clone size: .
D gene: .
J gene: TRBJ2-4
CDR3 protein: CASSSRGGSENIQYF
CDR3 DNA: TGTGCCAGCAGTTCCCGAGGGGGTTCCGAAAACATTCAGTACTTC

V gene: TRBV24-1
clone size: .
D gene: .
J gene: TRBJ2-1
CDR3 protein: CATSEGPVNEQFF
CDR3 DNA: TGTGCCACCAGTGAGGGGCCCGTAAATGAGCAGTTCTTC

V gene: TRBV19
clone size: .
D gene: .
J gene: TRBJ1-6
CDR3 protein: CASKVGQDYNSPLHF
CDR3 DNA: TGTGCCAGTAAAGTTGGACAAGACTATAATTCACCCCTCCACTTT

V gene: TRBV6-5
clone size: .
D gene: .
J gene: TRBJ1-6
CDR3 protein: CASSYSRNPNSPLHF
CDR3 DNA: TGTGCCAGCAGTTACTCGAGAAACCCAAATTCACCCCTCCACTTT

V gene: TRBV28
clone size: .
D gene: .
J gene: TRBJ2-5
CDR3 protein: CASSAGGSQETQYF
CDR3 DNA: TGTGCCAGCAGCGCCGGTGGGAGTCAAGAGACCCAGTACTTC

V gene: TRBV14
clone size: .
D gene: TRBD1
J gene: TRBJ1-1
CDR3 protein: CASSPHSGGRGTEAFF
CDR3 DNA: TGTGCCAGCAGCCCTCATTCAGGGGGAAGGGGCACTGAAGCTTTCTTT

V gene: TRBV27
clone size: .
D gene: TRBD2
J gene: TRBJ2-1
CDR3 protein: CASRPLAGDYNEQFF
CDR3 DNA: TGTGCCAGCAGGCCTCTAGCGGGAGATTACAATGAGCAGTTCTTC

V gene: TRBV5-4
clone size: once
D gene: TRBD2
J gene: TRBJ2-1
CDR3 protein: CASSLGSGSYNEQFF
CDR3 DNA: TGTGCCAGCAGCTTGGGCAGCGGGAGCTACAATGAGCAGTTCTTC

V gene: TRBV30
clone size: .
D gene: .
J gene: TRBJ1-2
CDR3 protein: CAWSASGASGYTF
CDR3 DNA: TGTGCCTGGAGTGCTTCAGGGGCTAGTGGCTACACCTTC

V gene: TRBV3-1/TRBV3-2
clone size: .
D gene: .
J gene: TRBJ1-2
CDR3 protein: CASSQEGGRSYGYTF
CDR3 DNA: TGTGCCAGCAGCCAAGAAGGAGGACGGAGCTATGGCTACACCTTC

V gene: TRBV28
clone size: once
D gene: .
J gene: TRBJ2-4
CDR3 protein: CASSLVDPKNIQYF
CDR3 DNA: TGTGCCAGCAGTTTAGTAGATCCCAAAAACATTCAGTACTTC

V gene: TRBV5-4
clone size: .
D gene: TRBD1
J gene: TRBJ1-1
CDR3 protein: CASTDRGNTEAFF
CDR3 DNA: TGTGCCAGCACCGACAGGGGGAACACTGAAGCTTTCTTT

V gene: TRBV27
clone size: .
D gene: TRBD1
J gene: TRBJ2-2
CDR3 protein: CASSLSRGTGATGELFF
CDR3 DNA: TGTGCCAGCAGTTTATCGAGGGGGACAGGGGCCACCGGGGAGCTGTTTTTT

V gene: TRBV29-1
clone size: .
D gene: .
J gene: TRBJ2-2
CDR3 protein: CSASNLAYTGELFF
CDR3 DNA: TGCAGCGCCTCAAATCTAGCCTACACCGGGGAGCTGTTTTTT

V gene: TRBV7-2
clone size: .
D gene: .
J gene: TRBJ2-7
CDR3 protein: CASSFSRLYEQYF
CDR3 DNA: TGTGCCAGCAGCTTCTCTAGACTCTACGAGCAGTACTTC

V gene: TRBV5-5
clone size: .
D gene: .
J gene: TRBJ1-6
CDR3 protein: CASSLVPSGHLYNSPLHF
CDR3 DNA: TGTGCCAGCAGCTTGGTCCCCTCGGGACACTTATATAATTCACCCCTCCACTTT

V gene: TRBV7-8
clone size: .
D gene: .
J gene: TRBJ2-5
CDR3 protein: CASRRTTASETQYF
CDR3 DNA: TGTGCCAGCAGACGGACTACAGCCTCCGAGACCCAGTACTTC

V gene: TRBV5-1
clone size: .
D gene: .
J gene: TRBJ1-1
CDR3 protein: CASSSKTGNTEAFF
CDR3 DNA: TGCGCCAGCAGCTCCAAGACAGGGAACACTGAAGCTTTCTTT

V gene: TRBV5-4
clone size: .
D gene: .
J gene: TRBJ1-4
CDR3 protein: CASSPGQSREKLFF
CDR3 DNA: TGTGCCAGCAGCCCCGGACAGTCGCGGGAAAAACTGTTTTTT

V gene: TRBV14
clone size: .
D gene: .
J gene: TRBJ1-2
CDR3 protein: CASSQDGAANYGYTF
CDR3 DNA: TGTGCCAGCAGCCAAGATGGGGCAGCAAACTATGGCTACACCTTC

V gene: TRBV5-1
clone size: .
D gene: TRBD1
J gene: TRBJ2-3
CDR3 protein: CASSYWTGTDTQYF
CDR3 DNA: TGCGCCAGCAGCTACTGGACAGGGACAGATACGCAGTATTTT

V gene: TRBV4-1
clone size: .
D gene: .
J gene: TRBJ1-1
CDR3 protein: CASSQEARLRAEAFF
CDR3 DNA: TGCGCCAGCAGCCAAGAGGCCAGGCTGAGGGCTGAAGCTTTCTTT

V gene: TRBV7-6
clone size: .
D gene: .
J gene: TRBJ2-6
CDR3 protein: CASSSPYASSGANVLTF
CDR3 DNA: TGTGCCAGCAGCTCCCCGTACGCGAGCTCTGGGGCCAACGTCCTGACTTTC

V gene: TRBV12-5
clone size: .
D gene: .
J gene: TRBJ1-1
CDR3 protein: CASGLGAGGTEAFF
CDR3 DNA: TGTGCTAGTGGTTTGGGGGCCGGTGGCACTGAAGCTTTCTTT

V gene: TRBV7-9
clone size: .
D gene: TRBD1
J gene: TRBJ1-2
CDR3 protein: CASSLAQGADGYTF
CDR3 DNA: TGTGCCAGCAGCTTAGCGCAGGGGGCGGACGGCTACACCTTC

V gene: TRBV7-9
clone size: .
D gene: TRBD1
J gene: TRBJ2-7
CDR3 protein: CASSFYGTGEAYEQYF
CDR3 DNA: TGTGCCAGCAGCTTTTACGGGACAGGGGAGGCTTACGAGCAGTACTTC

V gene: TRBV6-6
clone size: once
D gene: .
J gene: TRBJ1-5
CDR3 protein: CASSWPQGNSNQPQHF
CDR3 DNA: TGTGCCAGCAGTTGGCCCCAGGGAAATAGCAATCAGCCCCAGCATTTT

V gene: TRBV28
clone size: .
D gene: .
J gene: TRBJ1-6
CDR3 protein: CASVRGGSPLHF
CDR3 DNA: TGTGCCAGCGTCAGGGGTGGATCACCCCTCCACTTT

V gene: TRBV5-1
clone size: .
D gene: .
J gene: TRBJ1-1
CDR3 protein: CASSLFNGGDTEAFF
CDR3 DNA: TGCGCCAGCAGCTTGTTTAACGGGGGGGACACTGAAGCTTTCTTT

V gene: TRBV19
clone size: .
D gene: TRBD1
J gene: TRBJ1-6
CDR3 protein: CASSIGYPGGPPLHF
CDR3 DNA: TGTGCCAGTAGTATAGGATACCCAGGGGGCCCACCCCTCCACTTT

V gene: TRBV3-1/TRBV3-2
clone size: few
D gene: .
J gene: TRBJ2-7
CDR3 protein: CASRDRGYEQYF
CDR3 DNA: TGTGCCAGCCGAGACAGAGGCTACGAGCAGTACTTC

V gene: TRBV28
clone size: .
D gene: .
J gene: TRBJ1-3
CDR3 protein: CASNTSGGRGNTIYF
CDR3 DNA: TGTGCCAGCAACACCAGCGGGGGCCGGGGAAACACCATATATTTT

V gene: TRBV5-1
clone size: .
D gene: TRBD1
J gene: TRBJ1-4
CDR3 protein: CASSLGQGNEKLFF
CDR3 DNA: TGCGCCAGCAGCTTGGGACAGGGTAATGAAAAACTGTTTTTT

V gene: TRBV6-4
clone size: .
D gene: TRBD1
J gene: TRBJ1-2
CDR3 protein: CASSDTGGEGYGYTF
CDR3 DNA: TGTGCCAGCAGTGACACAGGGGGCGAGGGCTATGGCTACACCTTC

V gene: TRBV10-3
clone size: .
D gene: .
J gene: TRBJ2-7
CDR3 protein: CAISESAGVGEQYF
CDR3 DNA: TGTGCCATCAGTGAGTCAGCAGGGGTTGGCGAGCAGTACTTC

V gene: TRBV29-1
clone size: .
D gene: TRBD2
J gene: TRBJ2-5
CDR3 protein: CSVRGRARETQYF
CDR3 DNA: TGCAGCGTTCGGGGGAGGGCCCGGGAGACCCAGTACTTC

V gene: TRBV18
clone size: .
D gene: .
J gene: TRBJ1-1
CDR3 protein: CASSEERDTEAFF
CDR3 DNA: TGTGCCAGCTCGGAGGAAAGGGACACTGAAGCTTTCTTT

V gene: TRBV3-1/TRBV3-2
clone size: .
D gene: .
J gene: TRBJ2-1
CDR3 protein: CASSLVTEQFF
CDR3 DNA: TGTGCCAGCAGCCTCGTGACAGAGCAGTTCTTC

V gene: TRBV28
clone size: .
D gene: .
J gene: TRBJ1-2
CDR3 protein: CASSLSGGLNGYTF
CDR3 DNA: TGTGCCAGCAGTTTATCCGGGGGGCTAAATGGCTACACCTTC

V gene: TRBV6-5
clone size: .
D gene: .
J gene: TRBJ1-1
CDR3 protein: CASSSDTWNTEAFF
CDR3 DNA: TGTGCCAGCAGTTCTGACACCTGGAACACTGAAGCTTTCTTT

V gene: TRBV5-6
clone size: .
D gene: TRBD1
J gene: TRBJ1-6
CDR3 protein: CASSLVEGASYNSPLHF
CDR3 DNA: TGTGCCAGCAGCTTGGTAGAGGGGGCATCCTATAATTCACCCCTCCACTTT

V gene: TRBV5-1
clone size: .
D gene: TRBD2
J gene: TRBJ2-1
CDR3 protein: CASSLDRASGGSGYNEQFF
CDR3 DNA: TGCGCCAGCAGCTTGGATCGGGCTAGCGGGGGTTCGGGTTACAATGAGCAGTTCTTC

V gene: TRBV29-1
clone size: once
D gene: TRBD1
J gene: TRBJ1-1
CDR3 protein: CSARRGPEAFF
CDR3 DNA: TGCAGCGCTCGTAGGGGGCCTGAAGCTTTCTTT